This entry lists 25 T cell receptor beta chains sequenced from one sample in a study of T cell repertoires in cytomegalovirus infection. TCRdb reprocessed the reads with MiXCR, giving one entry per CDR3 protein. Of approximately 500,000 distinct CDR3 sequences listed, around a quarter are singletons. Sequenced sample: PBMCs. Source of these receptors: a human donor in good health (CMV status not recorded). Some clones in this sample may be carry-over from other donors' samples.

The CDR3 loop reads CASSFLDGINTEAFF. Here the CDR3 DNA reads TGTGCCAGCAGCTTCCTTGACGGAATAAACACTGAAGCTTTCTTT. The chain joins TRBV5-8 to TRBJ1-1; unclear D gene. Germline CDR1 SGHTS, CDR2 YDEGEE. Trimming removed 2 bases at V and 2 bases at J, with 13 bases between. This CDR3 contains 15 residues.

CDR3 DNA: TGTGCCAGCAGTCTCCGACTAGCGGGATGGGCTGGCACCGGGGAGCTGTTTTTT. This sequence encodes CASSLRLAGWAGTGELFF. The V gene is TRBV12-3 or TRBV12-4, the J gene TRBJ2-2; 11 bases align to TRBD2. The V gene end was trimmed by 5 bases and the J gene end by 4 bases; junction bases not matched to a gene: 12. The CDR3 covers 18 residues.

The V gene is TRBV7-9, the J gene TRBJ2-7; no firm D call. Trimming took off 2 bases at V and 7 bases at J, with 9 bases between the two ends. CDR3 size: 12 residues. The germline gives CDR1 SEHNR, CDR2 FQNEAQ (reference sequence). CDR3 DNA sequence: TGTGCCAGCAGCTTAAACCCATCAGAGCAGTACTTC. This translates into CASSLNPSEQYF.

This clonotype was counted a few times. This chain links TRBV20-1 with TRBJ2-6, with D unclear. CDR3 length: 11 residues. Per germline, CDR1 DFQATT and CDR2 SNEGSKA (reference sequence). The V gene lost 5 bases and the J gene lost 5 bases, with 4 bases spanning the gap. The CDR3 sequence: CSAGRANVLTF. In DNA, the CDR3 is TGCAGTGCTGGCAGGGCCAACGTCCTGACTTTC.

Many counts were recorded for this clonotype. CDR3 loop: CASKRGTREILDTQYF. The CDR3 DNA is TGTGCCAGCAAGCGGGGTACGCGGGAGATTTTAGATACGCAGTATTTT. The rearrangement joins TRBV6-5 to TRBJ2-3, with 7 bases aligning to TRBD2. Germline values: CDR1 MNHEY, CDR2 SVGAGI. The length of the CDR3 is 16 residues. The V gene end was trimmed by 7 bases and the J gene end by 5 bases; junction bases not matched to a gene: 15.

This clonotype was detected many times. V usage is TRBV7-2 and J usage is TRBJ1-5; perhaps TRBD1 as D (6 bases). Per the germline V gene, CDR1 is SGHTA and CDR2 is FQGNSA. The CDR3 consists of 13 residues. Trimming took off 7 bases at V and 4 bases at J, with 11 bases between the two ends. CDR3 protein: CASTSDRNQPQHF. CDR3 in DNA: TGTGCCAGCACCTCGGACAGAAATCAGCCCCAGCATTTT.

The V and J genes are TRBV7-9 and TRBJ2-1; D unclear. In germline, CDR1 is SEHNR, CDR2 FQNEAQ (reference sequence). Trimming stripped 0 bases from V and 7 bases from J, with 7 bases between. The CDR3 loop spans 13 amino acids. Here the CDR3 DNA reads TGTGCCAGCAGCTTAGCCCTTAGGAATGAGCAGTTCTTC. Translating it yields CASSLALRNEQFF.

This clonotype was seen more than once but under ten times. This chain connects TRBV4-1 to TRBJ1-2; tentatively, D is TRBD1 (6 bases). Germline CDR1 MGHRA, CDR2 YSYEKL. The CDR3 is made up of 14 amino acids. Trimming cost V 2 bases and J 6 bases, with 13 bases left between them. The CDR3 protein is CASSQLGGDNGYTF. DNA of the CDR3: TGCGCCAGCAGCCAACTGGGGGGCGACAATGGCTACACCTTC.

This clonotype was recorded a few times. J is TRBJ2-7 and V is TRBV6-1; maybe TRBD1 (6 bases). From germline, CDR1 is MNHNS and CDR2 SASEGT. This CDR3 has 14 residues. Between the trimmed V and J ends, which lost 7 bases and 3 bases, there was a span of 16 bases. The CDR3 loop is CASNSGTGIYEQYV. The CDR3 DNA follows: TGTGCCAGCAATTCCGGAACAGGGATCTACGAGCAGTACGTC.

The V call is TRBV6-8, the J call TRBJ1-5, with no clear D. The V and J ends lost 3 bases and 6 bases respectively, with 12 bases between them. The CDR3 consists of 14 residues. Germline-derived CDR1 and CDR2 are MNHGY and SAAAGT. The CDR3 loop is CASSYFGMGQPQHF. For the CDR3, the DNA is TGTGCCAGCAGTTATTTCGGGATGGGTCAGCCCCAGCATTTT.

The chain carries TRBV7-2 and TRBJ2-2; D call uncertain. Per germline, CDR1 SGHTA and CDR2 FQGNSA. Between the trimmed V and J ends, which lost 4 bases and 1 base, there was a span of 16 bases. The CDR3 consists of 17 residues. CDR3 loop: CASSSVLGFGNTGELFF. The CDR3 DNA reads TGTGCCAGCAGCTCGGTGTTGGGTTTTGGGAACACCGGGGAGCTGTTTTTT.

The chain is built from TRBV12-3 or TRBV12-4 and TRBJ2-7, with D possibly being TRBD2 (5 bases). This CDR3 comprises 15 residues. The germline V and J ends were trimmed by 6 bases and 0 bases, with 15 bases remaining between them. DNA of the CDR3: TGTGCCAGCAGCTCTCCAGAGCGGAGCTCCTACGAGCAGTACTTC. Protein sequence: CASSSPERSSYEQYF.

This clonotype was recorded many times. The V gene is TRBV7-2, the J gene TRBJ1-5, with D unclear. Germline CDR1 is SGHTA and CDR2 is FQGNSA. V lost 5 bases to trimming and J lost 8 bases, with 19 bases between them. CDR3 size: 15 residues. CDR3 in DNA: TGTGCCAGCAGCCCCATTTTCGGTGGGCAGAAGCCCCAGCATTTT. It is translated as CASSPIFGGQKPQHF.

This clonotype was seen more than once but under ten times. The chain carries TRBV28 and TRBJ1-2; D is possibly TRBD1 (6 bases). The CDR3 extends over 15 amino acids. The V end was cut by 6 bases, the J end by 4 bases, with 18 bases between. The germline V gene has CDR1 MDHEN and CDR2 SYDVKM. The CDR3 loop is CASRPNRDRFYGYTF. The DNA for the CDR3 is TGTGCCAGCAGACCTAACAGGGATCGGTTCTATGGCTACACCTTC.

V gene TRBV27 combines with J gene TRBJ1-2, with D possibly being TRBD1 (5 bases). CDR3 length: 13 residues. Germline-derived CDR1 and CDR2 are MNHEY and SMNVEV (reference sequence). V lost 4 bases, J lost 6 bases, and 12 bases lay in between. CDR3 coding DNA: TGTGCCAGCAGTTACGGGGCAACCGATGGCTACACCTTC. Translating gives CASSYGATDGYTF.

This clonotype has just a few counts. The chain links TRBV11-2 to TRBJ2-1; 11 nucleotides align to TRBD2. The CDR3 totals 15 residues. After removal of 2 bases from V and 9 bases from J, the junction contained 6 bases not matched to a gene. Germline V gene sequence: CDR1 SGHAT, CDR2 FQNNGV. CDR3 amino acids: CASSLSTSGSSEQFF. DNA of the CDR3: TGTGCCAGCAGCTTAAGTACTAGCGGGAGTAGTGAGCAGTTCTTC.

The chain combines TRBV19 with TRBJ2-1; 10 bases agree with TRBD2. CDR1 and CDR2 from the germline V gene are LNHDA and SQIVND (reference sequence). With V trimmed by 1 base and J by 15 bases, 6 bases remained unmatched. The CDR3 is 13 residues long. DNA for the CDR3: TGTGCCAGTAGTATAGGAGCGGGAGGGCCCCCGTTCTTC. This gives the protein CASSIGAGGPPFF.

The chain has TRBV3-1 and TRBJ2-5, with 8 bases fitting TRBD1. The CDR3 runs to 15 residues. Germline CDR1 is LGHDT and CDR2 is YNNKEL (reference sequence). V shed 0 bases, J shed 4 bases, and the junction held 4 bases outside the gene matches. The CDR3 region is CASSQDGDRGETQYF. The CDR3 coding sequence is TGTGCCAGCAGCCAAGATGGAGACAGGGGAGAGACCCAGTACTTC.

In this sample, this clonotype turned up a few times. The chain uses TRBV7-9 and TRBJ1-1; 11 bases align to TRBD1. The junction had 3 bases not matched to a gene; V was cut back by 5 bases and J by 1 base. This CDR3 is 15 amino acids long. Germline assignment: CDR1 SEHNR and CDR2 FQNEAQ (reference sequence). The CDR3 reads CASSAGQGANTEAFF. CDR3 in DNA: TGTGCCAGCAGCGCCGGACAGGGGGCGAACACTGAAGCTTTCTTT.

The chain is built from TRBV7-9 and TRBJ1-4, with D uncertain. The CDR3 is 14 residues long. The germline gives CDR1 SEHNR, CDR2 FQNEAQ (reference sequence). Between the trimmed V and J ends, which lost 1 base and 7 bases, there was a span of 10 bases. The CDR3 sequence is CASSLGGMSEKLFF. CDR3 DNA: TGTGCCAGCAGCTTAGGAGGGATGAGTGAAAAACTGTTTTTT.

This clonotype has ten or more counts. The rearrangement uses TRBV7-6 and TRBJ1-6; tentative D call: TRBD1 (6 bases). In germline, CDR1 is SGHVS, CDR2 FNYEAQ. V was pared by 1 base and J by 5 bases, with 15 bases between. The CDR3 is 17 amino acids. This chain's CDR3 is CASSLGPAGANNSPLHF. Here the CDR3 DNA reads TGTGCCAGCAGCTTAGGGCCTGCGGGGGCCAATAATTCACCCCTCCACTTT.

The chain links TRBV20-1 to TRBJ2-1; perhaps TRBD1 as D (5 bases). CDR1 and CDR2 (germline): DFQATT, SNEGSKA (reference sequence). V was clipped by 3 bases and J by 10 bases, with 7 bases between them. The CDR3 is 10 amino acids. The CDR3 is CSASRVEQFF. CDR3 coding DNA: TGCAGTGCTAGCAGGGTCGAGCAGTTCTTC.

This chain links TRBV5-6 with TRBJ2-2; D ambiguous. The CDR3 covers 14 residues. Germline lookup yields CDR1 SGHDT and CDR2 YYEEEE. Trimming took 2 bases from V and 4 from J, leaving 9 bases between them. This CDR3 reads CASSFSGPTGELFF. DNA for the CDR3: TGTGCCAGCAGCTTTTCTGGGCCCACCGGGGAGCTGTTTTTT.

This clonotype was observed a few times. The gene calls are TRBV20-1 and TRBJ1-1; no clear D. Looked up from germline, CDR1 is DFQATT and CDR2 is SNEGSKA (reference sequence). The CDR3 extends over 13 amino acids. V dropped 4 bases and J dropped 1 base, with 10 bases sitting between them. The CDR3 is CSATGVRNTEAFF. CDR3 nucleotides: TGCAGTGCTACCGGTGTCAGGAACACTGAAGCTTTCTTT.

The chain uses TRBV9 and TRBJ1-3; D gene uncertain. The germline V gene has CDR1 SGDLS and CDR2 YYNGEE. Trimming stripped 0 bases from V and 0 bases from J, with 7 bases between. CDR3 length: 15 residues. The CDR3 sequence: CASSVDAGSGNTIYF. The CDR3, as DNA: TGTGCCAGCAGCGTAGACGCAGGCTCTGGAAACACCATATATTTT. Based on the CDR3 plus reference TRBV9 and TRBJ1-3, the full variable domain is DSGVTQTPKHLITATGQRVTLRCSPRSGDLSVYWYQQSLDQGLQFLIQYYNGEERAKGNILERFSAQQFPDLHSELNLSSLELGDSALYFCASSVDAGSGNTIYFGEGSWLTVV.